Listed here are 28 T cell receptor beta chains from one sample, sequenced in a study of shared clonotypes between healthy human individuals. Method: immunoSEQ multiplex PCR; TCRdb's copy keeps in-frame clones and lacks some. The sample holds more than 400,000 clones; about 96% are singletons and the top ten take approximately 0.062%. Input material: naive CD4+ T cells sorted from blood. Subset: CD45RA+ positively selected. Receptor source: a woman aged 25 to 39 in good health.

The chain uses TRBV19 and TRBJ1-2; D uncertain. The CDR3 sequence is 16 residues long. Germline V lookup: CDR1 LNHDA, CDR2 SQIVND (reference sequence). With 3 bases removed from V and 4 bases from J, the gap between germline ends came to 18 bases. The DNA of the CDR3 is TGTGCCAGTAGTATGCTGTTATCTTTAATCAGCTATGGCTACACCTTC. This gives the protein CASSMLLSLISYGYTF.

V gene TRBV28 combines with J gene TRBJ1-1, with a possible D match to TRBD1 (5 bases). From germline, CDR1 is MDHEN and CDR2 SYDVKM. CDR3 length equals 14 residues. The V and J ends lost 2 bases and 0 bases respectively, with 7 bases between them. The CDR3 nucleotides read TGTGCCAGCAGTTTAGACAGAATGAACACTGAAGCTTTCTTT. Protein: CASSLDRMNTEAFF.

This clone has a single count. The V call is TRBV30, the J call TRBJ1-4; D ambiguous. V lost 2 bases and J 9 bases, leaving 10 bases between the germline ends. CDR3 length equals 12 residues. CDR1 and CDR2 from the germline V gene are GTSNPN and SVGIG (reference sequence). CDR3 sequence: CAWSPSLKKLFF. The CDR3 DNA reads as TGTGCCTGGAGTCCATCATTGAAAAAACTGTTTTTT.

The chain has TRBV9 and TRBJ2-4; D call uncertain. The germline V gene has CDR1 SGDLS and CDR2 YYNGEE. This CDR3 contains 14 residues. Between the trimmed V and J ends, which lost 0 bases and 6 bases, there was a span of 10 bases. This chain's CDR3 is CASSVGHVGNIQYF. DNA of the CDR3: TGTGCCAGCAGCGTAGGTCACGTCGGAAACATTCAGTACTTC.

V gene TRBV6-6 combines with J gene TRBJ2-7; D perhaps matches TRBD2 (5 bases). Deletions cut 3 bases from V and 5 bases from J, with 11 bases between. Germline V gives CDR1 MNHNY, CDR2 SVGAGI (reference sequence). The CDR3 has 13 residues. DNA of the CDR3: TGTGCCAGCAGTTATTTTTCGGGGAACGAGCAGTACTTC. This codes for CASSYFSGNEQYF.

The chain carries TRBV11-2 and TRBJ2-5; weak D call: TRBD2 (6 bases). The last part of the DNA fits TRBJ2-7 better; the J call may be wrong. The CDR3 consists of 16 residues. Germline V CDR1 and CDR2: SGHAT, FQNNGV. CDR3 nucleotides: TGTGCCAGCAGAGATCCGGGACTCCCTCGATCCTACGAGCAGTACTTC. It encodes CASRDPGLPRSYEQYF.

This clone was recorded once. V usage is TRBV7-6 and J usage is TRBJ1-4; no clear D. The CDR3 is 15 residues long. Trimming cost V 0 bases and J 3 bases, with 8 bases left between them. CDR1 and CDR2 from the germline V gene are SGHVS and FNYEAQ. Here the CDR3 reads CASSLAGVANEKLFF. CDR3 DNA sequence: TGTGCCAGCAGCTTAGCGGGTGTCGCTAATGAAAAACTGTTTTTT.

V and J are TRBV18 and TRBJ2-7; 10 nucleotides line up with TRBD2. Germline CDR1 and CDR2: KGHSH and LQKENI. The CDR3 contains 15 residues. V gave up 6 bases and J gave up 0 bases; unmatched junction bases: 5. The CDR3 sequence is CASSLLAGNSYEQYF. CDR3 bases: TGTGCCAGCTCCCTACTAGCGGGAAACTCCTACGAGCAGTACTTC.

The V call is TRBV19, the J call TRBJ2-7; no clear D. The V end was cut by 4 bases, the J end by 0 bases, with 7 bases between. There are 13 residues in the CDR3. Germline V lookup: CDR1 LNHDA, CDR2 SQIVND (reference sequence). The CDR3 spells CASSKESSYEQYF. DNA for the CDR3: TGTGCCAGTAGTAAGGAGAGCTCCTACGAGCAGTACTTC.

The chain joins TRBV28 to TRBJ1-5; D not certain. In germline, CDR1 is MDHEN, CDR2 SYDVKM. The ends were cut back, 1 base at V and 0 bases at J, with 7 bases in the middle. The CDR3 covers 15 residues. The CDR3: CASSLLGNSNQPQHF. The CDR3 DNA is TGTGCCAGCAGTTTATTAGGGAATAGCAATCAGCCCCAGCATTTT.

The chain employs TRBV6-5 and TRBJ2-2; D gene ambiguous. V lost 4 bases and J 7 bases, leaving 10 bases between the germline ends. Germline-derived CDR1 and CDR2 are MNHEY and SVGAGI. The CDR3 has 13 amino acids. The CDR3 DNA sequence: TGTGCCAGCAGTTCACCCTCCCTCGGGGAGCTGTTTTTT. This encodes CASSSPSLGELFF.

The CDR3 sequence is CAISGTGTGGGNQPQHF. CDR3 DNA: TGTGCCATCAGTGGAACCGGGACAGGGGGCGGCAATCAGCCCCAGCATTTT. The chain is built from TRBV10-3 and TRBJ1-5; 12 nucleotides match TRBD1. V shed 4 bases, J shed 2 bases, and the junction held 6 bases outside the gene matches. The CDR3 loop spans 17 amino acids. Looked up from germline, CDR1 is ENHRY and CDR2 is SYGVKD.

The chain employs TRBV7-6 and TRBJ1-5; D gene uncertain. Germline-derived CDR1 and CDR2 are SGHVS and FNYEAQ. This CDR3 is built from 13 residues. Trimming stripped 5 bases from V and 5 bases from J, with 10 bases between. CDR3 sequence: CASSQDLDQPQHF. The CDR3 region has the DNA TGTGCCAGCAGCCAAGACTTAGATCAGCCCCAGCATTTT.

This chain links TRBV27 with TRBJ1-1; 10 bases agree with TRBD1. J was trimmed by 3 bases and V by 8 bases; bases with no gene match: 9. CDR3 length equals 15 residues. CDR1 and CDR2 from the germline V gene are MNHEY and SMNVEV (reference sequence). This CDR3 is CASHGTGALYTEAFF. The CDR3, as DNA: TGTGCCAGCCACGGGACAGGGGCTCTGTACACTGAAGCTTTCTTT.

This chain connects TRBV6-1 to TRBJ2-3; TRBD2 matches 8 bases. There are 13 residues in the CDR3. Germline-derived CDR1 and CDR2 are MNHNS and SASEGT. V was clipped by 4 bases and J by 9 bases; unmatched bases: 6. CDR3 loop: CASSGAAGGTQYF. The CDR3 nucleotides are TGTGCCAGCAGTGGTGCGGCGGGAGGCACGCAGTATTTT.

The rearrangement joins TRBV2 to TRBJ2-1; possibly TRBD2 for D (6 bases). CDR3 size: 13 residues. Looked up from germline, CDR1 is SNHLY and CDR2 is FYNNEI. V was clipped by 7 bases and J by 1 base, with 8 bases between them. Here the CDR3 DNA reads TGTGCCAGCACAGGGACTTCCTACAATGAGCAGTTCTTC. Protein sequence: CASTGTSYNEQFF.

The CDR3 loop is CASKRTSFRTDTQYF. The CDR3 bases are TGTGCCAGTAAACGGACTAGCTTTCGGACAGATACGCAGTATTTT. The chain joins TRBV19 to TRBJ2-3; 8 positions match TRBD2. CDR3 length equals 15 residues. CDR1 is LNHDA, CDR2 SQIVND, per germline (reference sequence). Trimming at V came to 7 bases and at J to 3 bases, leaving 9 bases not matched to a gene.

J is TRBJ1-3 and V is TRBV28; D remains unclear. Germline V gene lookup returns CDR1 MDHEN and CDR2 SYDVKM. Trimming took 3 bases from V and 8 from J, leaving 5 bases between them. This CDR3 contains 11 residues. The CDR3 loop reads CASSLIDTIYF. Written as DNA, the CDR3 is TGTGCCAGCAGTTTGATTGACACCATATATTTT. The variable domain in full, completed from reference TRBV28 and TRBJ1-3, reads DVKVTQSSRYLVKRTGEKVFLECVQDMDHENMFWYRQDPGLGLRLIYFSYDVKMKEKGDIPEGYSVSREKKERFSLILESASTNQTSMYLCASSLIDTIYFGEGSWLTVV.

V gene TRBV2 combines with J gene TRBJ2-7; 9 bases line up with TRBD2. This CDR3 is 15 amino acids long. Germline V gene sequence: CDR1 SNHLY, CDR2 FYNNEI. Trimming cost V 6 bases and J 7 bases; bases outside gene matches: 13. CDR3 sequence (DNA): TGTGCCAGCAGCGCTAGGACTAGCGAACGCTCGGAGCAGTACTTC. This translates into CASSARTSERSEQYF.

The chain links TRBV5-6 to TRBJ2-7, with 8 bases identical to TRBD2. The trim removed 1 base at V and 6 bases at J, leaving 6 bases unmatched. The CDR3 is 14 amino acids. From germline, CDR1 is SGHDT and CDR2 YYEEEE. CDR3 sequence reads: CASSLLSSGSEQYF. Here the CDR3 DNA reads TGTGCCAGCAGCTTGTTGTCCAGCGGGAGCGAGCAGTACTTC.

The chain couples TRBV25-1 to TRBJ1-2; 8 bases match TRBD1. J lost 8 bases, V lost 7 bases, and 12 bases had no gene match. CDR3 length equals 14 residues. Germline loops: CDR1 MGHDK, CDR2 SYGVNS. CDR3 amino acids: CASNFAGGAGGYTF. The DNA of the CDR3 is TGTGCCAGCAACTTTGCAGGGGGCGCGGGAGGCTACACCTTC.

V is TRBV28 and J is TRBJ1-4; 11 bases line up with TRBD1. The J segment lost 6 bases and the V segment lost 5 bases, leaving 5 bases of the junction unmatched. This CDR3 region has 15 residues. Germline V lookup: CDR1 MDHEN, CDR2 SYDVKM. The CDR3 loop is CASSRPGQGDEKLFF. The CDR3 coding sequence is TGTGCCAGCAGTAGACCGGGACAGGGGGATGAAAAACTGTTTTTT. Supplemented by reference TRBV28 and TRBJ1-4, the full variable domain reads DVKVTQSSRYLVKRTGEKVFLECVQDMDHENMFWYRQDPGLGLRLIYFSYDVKMKEKGDIPEGYSVSREKKERFSLILESASTNQTSMYLCASSRPGQGDEKLFFGSGTQLSVL.

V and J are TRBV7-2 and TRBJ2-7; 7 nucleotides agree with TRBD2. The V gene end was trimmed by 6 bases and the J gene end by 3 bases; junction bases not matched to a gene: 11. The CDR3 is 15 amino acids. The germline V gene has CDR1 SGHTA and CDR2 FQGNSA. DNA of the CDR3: TGTGCCAGCAGTCCCGGGACTACATTATTCTACGAGCAGTACTTC. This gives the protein CASSPGTTLFYEQYF.

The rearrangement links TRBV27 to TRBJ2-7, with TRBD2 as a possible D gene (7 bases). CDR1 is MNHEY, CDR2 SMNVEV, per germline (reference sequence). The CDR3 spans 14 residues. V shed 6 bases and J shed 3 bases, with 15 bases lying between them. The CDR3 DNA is TGTGCCAGCAGGACCGCGGGGGCCGTCTACGAGCAGTACTTC. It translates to CASRTAGAVYEQYF.

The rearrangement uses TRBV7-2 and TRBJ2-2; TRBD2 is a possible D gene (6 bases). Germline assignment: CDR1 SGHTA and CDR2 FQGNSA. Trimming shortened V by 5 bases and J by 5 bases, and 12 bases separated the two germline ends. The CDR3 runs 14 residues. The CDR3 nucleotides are TGTGCCAGCAGCCGACTAGGAGTAACCGGGGAGCTGTTTTTT. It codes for CASSRLGVTGELFF. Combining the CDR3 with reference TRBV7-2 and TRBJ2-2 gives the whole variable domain GAGVSQSPSNKVTEKGKDVELRCDPISGHTALYWYRQSLGQGLEFLIYFQGNSAPDKSGLPSDRFSAERTGGSVSTLTIQRTQQEDSAVYLCASSRLGVTGELFFGEGSRLTVL.

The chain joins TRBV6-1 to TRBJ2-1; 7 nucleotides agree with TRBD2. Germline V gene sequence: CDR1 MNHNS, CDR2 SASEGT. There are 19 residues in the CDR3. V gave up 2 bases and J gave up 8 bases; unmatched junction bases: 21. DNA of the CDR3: TGTGCCAGCAGTGAACGCCCCAGTTGGGAGGGTCTCAGGGAGGATGAGCAGTTCTTC. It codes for CASSERPSWEGLREDEQFF.

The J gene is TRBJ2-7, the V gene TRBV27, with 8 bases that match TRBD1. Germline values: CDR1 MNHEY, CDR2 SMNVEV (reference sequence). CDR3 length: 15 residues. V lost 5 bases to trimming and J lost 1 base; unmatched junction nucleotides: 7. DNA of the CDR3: TGTGCCAGCAGTCTCGGACAGGGTCGATCCTACGAGCAGTACTTC. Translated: CASSLGQGRSYEQYF.

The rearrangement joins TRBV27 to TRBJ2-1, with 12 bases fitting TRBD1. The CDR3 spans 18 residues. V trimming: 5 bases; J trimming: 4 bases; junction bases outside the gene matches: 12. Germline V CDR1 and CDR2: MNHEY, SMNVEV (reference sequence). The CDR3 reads CASSTLPGQGAGYNEQFF. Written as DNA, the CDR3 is TGTGCCAGCAGTACATTACCGGGACAGGGGGCGGGGTACAATGAGCAGTTCTTC.